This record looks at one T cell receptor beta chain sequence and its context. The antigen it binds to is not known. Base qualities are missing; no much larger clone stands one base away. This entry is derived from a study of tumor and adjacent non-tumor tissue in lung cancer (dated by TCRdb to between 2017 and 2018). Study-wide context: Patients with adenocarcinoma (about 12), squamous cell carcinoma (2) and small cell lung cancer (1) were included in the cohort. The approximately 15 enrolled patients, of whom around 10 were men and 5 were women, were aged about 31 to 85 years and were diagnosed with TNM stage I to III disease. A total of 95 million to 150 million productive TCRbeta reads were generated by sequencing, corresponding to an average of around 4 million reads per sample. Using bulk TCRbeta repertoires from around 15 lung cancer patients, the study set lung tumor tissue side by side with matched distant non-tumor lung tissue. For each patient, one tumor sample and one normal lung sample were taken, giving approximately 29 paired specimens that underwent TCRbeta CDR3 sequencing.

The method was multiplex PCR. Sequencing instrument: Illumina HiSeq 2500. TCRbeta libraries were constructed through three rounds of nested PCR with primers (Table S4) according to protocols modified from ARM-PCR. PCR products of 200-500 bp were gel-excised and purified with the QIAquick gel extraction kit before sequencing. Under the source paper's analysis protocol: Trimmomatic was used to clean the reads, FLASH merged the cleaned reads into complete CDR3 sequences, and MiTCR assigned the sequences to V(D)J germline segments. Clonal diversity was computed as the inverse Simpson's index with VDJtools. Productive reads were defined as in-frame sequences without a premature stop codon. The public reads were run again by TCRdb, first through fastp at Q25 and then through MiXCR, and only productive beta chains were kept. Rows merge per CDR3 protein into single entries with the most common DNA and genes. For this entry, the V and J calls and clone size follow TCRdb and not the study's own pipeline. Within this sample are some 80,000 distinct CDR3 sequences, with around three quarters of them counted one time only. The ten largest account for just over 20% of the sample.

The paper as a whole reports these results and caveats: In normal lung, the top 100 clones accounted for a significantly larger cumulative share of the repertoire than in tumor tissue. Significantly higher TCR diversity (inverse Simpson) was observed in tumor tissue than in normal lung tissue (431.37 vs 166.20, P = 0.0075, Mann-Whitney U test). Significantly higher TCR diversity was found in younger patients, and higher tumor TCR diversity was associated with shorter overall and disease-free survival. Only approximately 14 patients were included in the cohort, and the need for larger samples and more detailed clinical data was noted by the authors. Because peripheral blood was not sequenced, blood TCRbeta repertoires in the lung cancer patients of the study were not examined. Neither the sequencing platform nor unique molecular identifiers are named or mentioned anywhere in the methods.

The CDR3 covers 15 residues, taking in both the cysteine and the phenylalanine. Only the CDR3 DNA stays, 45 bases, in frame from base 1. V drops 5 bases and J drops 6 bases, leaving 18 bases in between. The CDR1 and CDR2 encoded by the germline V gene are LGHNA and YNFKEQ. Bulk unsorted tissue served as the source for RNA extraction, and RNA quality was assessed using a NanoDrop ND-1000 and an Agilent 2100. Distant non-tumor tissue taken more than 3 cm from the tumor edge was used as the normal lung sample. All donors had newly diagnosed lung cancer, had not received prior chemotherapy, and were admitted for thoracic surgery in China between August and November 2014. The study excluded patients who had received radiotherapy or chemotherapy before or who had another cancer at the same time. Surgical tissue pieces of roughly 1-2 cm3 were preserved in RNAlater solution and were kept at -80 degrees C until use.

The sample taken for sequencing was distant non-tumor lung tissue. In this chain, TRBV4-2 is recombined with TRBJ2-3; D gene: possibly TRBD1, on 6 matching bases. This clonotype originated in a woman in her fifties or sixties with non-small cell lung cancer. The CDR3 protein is CASSRETGNRDTQYF. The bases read TGTGCCAGCAGCAGAGAGACAGGCAACAGGGATACGCAGTATTTT.